This entry is about one T cell receptor beta chain. TCRdb redid the calling of the reads with MiXCR, one entry per CDR3 protein. The table lists some 680,000 distinct CDR3 sequences, approximately 34% of them singletons. This record belongs to a study of T cell repertoires in cytomegalovirus infection. Study as a whole: Public signatures in TCR beta pointed to CMV infection and matching HLA type.

Sequencing was performed on PBMCs. The TCR was taken from a human donor in good health (CMV status not recorded). Some clones in this sample may be carry-over from other donors' samples.

CDR3 DNA: TGTGCCACCAGTGATTCGGGGGGATCCTACGAGCAGTACTTC. Protein sequence: CATSDSGGSYEQYF. The chain carries TRBV24-1 and TRBJ2-7; 7 nucleotides match TRBD2. The trim removed 2 bases at V and 1 base at J, leaving 1 base unmatched. This CDR3 spans 14 amino acids. The germline CDR1 and CDR2 sequences are KGHDR and SFDVKD.